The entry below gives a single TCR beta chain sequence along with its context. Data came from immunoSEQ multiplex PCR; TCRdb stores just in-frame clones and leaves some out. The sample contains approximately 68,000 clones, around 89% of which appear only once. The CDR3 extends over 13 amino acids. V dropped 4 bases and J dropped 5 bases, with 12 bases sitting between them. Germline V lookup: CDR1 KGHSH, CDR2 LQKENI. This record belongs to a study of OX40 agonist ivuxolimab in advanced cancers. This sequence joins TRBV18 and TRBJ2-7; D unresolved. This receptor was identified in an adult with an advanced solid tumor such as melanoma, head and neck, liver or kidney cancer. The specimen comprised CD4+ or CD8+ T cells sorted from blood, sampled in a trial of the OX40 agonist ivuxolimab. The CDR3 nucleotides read TGTGCCAGCTCACTAAGTCGAGTCGACGAGCAGTACTTC. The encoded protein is CASSLSRVDEQYF.